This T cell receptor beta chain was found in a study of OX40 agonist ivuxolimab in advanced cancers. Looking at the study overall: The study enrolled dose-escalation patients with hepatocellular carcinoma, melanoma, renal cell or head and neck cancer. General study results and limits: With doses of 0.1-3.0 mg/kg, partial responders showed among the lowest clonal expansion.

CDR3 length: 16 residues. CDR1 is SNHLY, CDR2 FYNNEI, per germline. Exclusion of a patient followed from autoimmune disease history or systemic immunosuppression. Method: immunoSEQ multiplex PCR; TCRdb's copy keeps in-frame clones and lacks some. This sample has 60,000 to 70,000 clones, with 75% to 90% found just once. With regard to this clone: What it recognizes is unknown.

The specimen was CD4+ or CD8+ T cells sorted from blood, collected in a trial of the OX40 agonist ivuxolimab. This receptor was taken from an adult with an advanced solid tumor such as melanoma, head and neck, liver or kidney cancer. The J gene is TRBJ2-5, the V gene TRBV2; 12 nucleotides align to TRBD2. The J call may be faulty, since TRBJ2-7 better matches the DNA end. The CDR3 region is CAGTGLAGGADYEQYF. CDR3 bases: TGTGCCGGGACGGGACTAGCGGGCGGAGCCGACTACGAGCAGTACTTC.